This entry lists 3 T cell receptor beta chains sequenced from one sample in a study of blood T cell repertoires in COVID-19. TCRdb's copy holds only in-frame clones and misses some; the assay was immunoSEQ multiplex PCR. The sample carries 90,000 to 110,000 clones, around 76% recorded once. Specimen: peripheral blood. The receptors originated from a woman aged 70-85 years with acute or convalescent COVID-19.

The V and J genes are TRBV5-5 and TRBJ2-7, with D maybe TRBD1 (5 bases). V was shortened by 2 bases and J by 3 bases, with 9 bases between the two germline ends. CDR3 length equals 13 residues. Germline CDR1 reads SGHKS; CDR2 reads YYEKEE (reference sequence). For the CDR3, the DNA is TGTGCCAGCAGCTTAGGGGCAGTCTACGAGCAGTACTTC. It yields the protein CASSLGAVYEQYF.

The chain carries TRBV5-6 and TRBJ2-3, with TRBD2 matching 11 bases. The germline V gene encodes CDR1 SGHDT and CDR2 YYEEEE. This CDR3 is built from 17 residues. The ends lost 1 base at V and 2 bases at J; junction bases unmatched: 6. CDR3 sequence reads: CASSLRGTSGNTDTQYF. CDR3 in DNA: TGTGCCAGCAGCTTGAGAGGGACTAGCGGTAACACAGATACGCAGTATTTT.

The CDR3 is CASSLGLTQYF. The CDR3 DNA reads TGCGCCAGCAGCTTGGGACTGACCCAGTACTTC. The genes are TRBV5-1 and TRBJ2-5; D gene uncertain. The CDR3 is made up of 11 amino acids. V gave up 0 bases and J gave up 7 bases, with 4 bases separating them. From germline, CDR1 is SGHRS and CDR2 YFSETQ.